The text below deals with one T cell receptor (beta chain). The antigen is unknown. These data originate in a study of PD-1 blockade in classical Hodgkin lymphoma. Described time point: newly diagnosed, previously untreated cHL patient sample. Investigators isolated CD4+ T cells from thawed PBMCs through magnetic negative selection. Serving as comparison were PBMCs from newly diagnosed, untreated classical Hodgkin lymphoma, which were sequenced alongside the relapsed/refractory trial patients. Study-wide points: Relapsed/refractory patients reportedly had lower baseline diversity than newly diagnosed patients. Reasons behind the repertoire differences stay unclear, perhaps disease activity or earlier therapy.

Profiled with immunoSEQ multiplex PCR; TCRdb holds only in-frame clones, not every one. Among 20,000 to 30,000 clones, 75% to 95% were seen once, and the ten largest hold roughly 0.58%. Germline V gene lookup returns CDR1 SGHKS and CDR2 YYEKEE (reference sequence). This CDR3 has 14 residues. V shed 4 bases and J shed 7 bases, with 18 bases lying between them. Sequencing input: CD4+ T cells from blood. The clonotype comes from a human donor with classical Hodgkin lymphoma. J is TRBJ2-7 and V is TRBV5-5; either TRBD1 or TRBD2 may fit D (5 bases each). The CDR3 coding sequence is TGTGCCAGCAGCCCCTGGGACGGGCTGGGGGAGCAGTACTTC. This sequence encodes CASSPWDGLGEQYF. The variable domain in full, with the rest retrieved from reference TRBV5-5 and TRBJ2-7, is DAGVTQSPTHLIKTRGQQVTLRCSPISGHKSVSWYQQVLGQGPQFIFQYYEKEERGRGNFPDRFSARQFPNYSSELNVNALLLGDSALYLCASSPWDGLGEQYFGPGTRLTVT.